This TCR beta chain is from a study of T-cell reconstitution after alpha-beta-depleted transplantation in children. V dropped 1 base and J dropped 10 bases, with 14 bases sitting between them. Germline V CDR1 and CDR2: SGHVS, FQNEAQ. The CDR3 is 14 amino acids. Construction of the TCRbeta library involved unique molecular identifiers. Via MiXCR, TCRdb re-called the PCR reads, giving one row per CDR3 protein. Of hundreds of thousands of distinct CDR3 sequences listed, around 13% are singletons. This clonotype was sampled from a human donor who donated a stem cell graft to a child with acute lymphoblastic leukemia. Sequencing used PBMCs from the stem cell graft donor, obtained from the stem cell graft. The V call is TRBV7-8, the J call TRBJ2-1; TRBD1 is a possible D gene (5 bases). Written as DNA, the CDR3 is TGTGCCAGCAGCTTAGGTTCAGGGTCTAGGGAGCAGTTCTTC. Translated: CASSLGSGSREQFF.